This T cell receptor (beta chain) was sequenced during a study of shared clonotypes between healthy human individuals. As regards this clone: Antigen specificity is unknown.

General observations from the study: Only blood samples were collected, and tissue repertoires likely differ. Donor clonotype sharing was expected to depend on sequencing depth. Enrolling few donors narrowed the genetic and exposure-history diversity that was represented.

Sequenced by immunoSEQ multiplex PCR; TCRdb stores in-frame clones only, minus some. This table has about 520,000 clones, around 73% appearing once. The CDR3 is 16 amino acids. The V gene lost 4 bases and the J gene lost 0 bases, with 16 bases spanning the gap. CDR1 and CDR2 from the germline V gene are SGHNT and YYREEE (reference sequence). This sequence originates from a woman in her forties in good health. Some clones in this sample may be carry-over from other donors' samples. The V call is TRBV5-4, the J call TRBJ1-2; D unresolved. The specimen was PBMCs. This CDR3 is CASSAVKRSANYGYTF. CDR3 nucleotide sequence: TGTGCCAGCAGCGCGGTGAAGCGCTCAGCTAACTATGGCTACACCTTC.